This is a list of T cell receptor beta chains from one sample in a study of stem cell transplantation in POMP-related autoinflammatory disease. Sequenced by immunoSEQ multiplex PCR; TCRdb stores in-frame clones only, minus some. The sample carries 68,000 or so clones, approximately 91% recorded once. Sequenced here: CD4+ T cells from PBMCs, sampled after stem cell transplantation. These receptors originate from a human patient with POMP-related autoinflammation and immune dysregulation (PRAID). The T cells may come from the graft donor. CDR3s include the opening cysteine and the closing phenylalanine or tryptophan. The D gene is left open where the match is weak. Clone size is shown for a subset of rows, as once, few, many or a class of expanded clone.

size,J,V,D,DNA,CDR3
NA,TRBJ2-1,TRBV9,NA,TGTGCCAGCAGCGTAGAGGGAGGTCGGTACAATGAGCAGTTCTTC,CASSVEGGRYNEQFF
NA,TRBJ2-2,TRBV19,NA,TGTGCCAGTAGTCTGGGGGGGGCCTCTTTTGGGGAGCTGTTTTTT,CASSLGGASFGELFF
NA,TRBJ1-2,TRBV5-1,TRBD1,TGCGCCAGCAGCTTGGGGACAGGGGGATACTATGGCTACACCTTC,CASSLGTGGYYGYTF
once,TRBJ1-5,TRBV19,TRBD1,TGTGCCAGTAGAGGGACAGTACCGAGGGAGCCCCAGCATTTT,CASRGTVPREPQHF
NA,TRBJ1-5,TRBV6-1,NA,TGTGCCAGCAGTGAGCGGGTAAATCAGCCCCAGCATTTT,CASSERVNQPQHF
NA,TRBJ2-1,TRBV4-1,TRBD1,TGCGCCAGCAGCCAAGAATCGACAGGGGGGTATGAGCAGTTCTTC,CASSQESTGGYEQFF
NA,TRBJ1-1,TRBV5-1,NA,TGCGCCAGCAGCTTGGCGGGGGGCCTTAACACTGAAGCTTTCTTT,CASSLAGGLNTEAFF
once,TRBJ2-5,TRBV5-1,TRBD2,TGCGCCAGCAGCTTGGGACTAGCGGGAAAAGAGACCCAGTACTTC,CASSLGLAGKETQYF
NA,TRBJ1-4,TRBV28,NA,TGTGCCAGCAGTTTCAGGGGCTGGGGTGAAAAACTGTTTTTT,CASSFRGWGEKLFF
NA,TRBJ2-7,TRBV3-1/TRBV3-2,TRBD2,TGTGCCAGCAGCCAAGCCCGGACTAGCGGGGACTACGAGCAGTACTTC,CASSQARTSGDYEQYF
NA,TRBJ1-5,TRBV2,NA,TGTGCCAGCAGTGAGGTTCCGGGGCAGCCCCAGCATTTT,CASSEVPGQPQHF
NA,TRBJ2-2,TRBV9,TRBD1,TGTGCCAGCAGCAGACAGGGGATGGGCGGGGAGCTGTTTTTT,CASSRQGMGGELFF
NA,TRBJ2-5,TRBV21-1,NA,TGTGCCAGCAGCAAATTAGCGGGCCAAGAGACCCAGTACTTC,CASSKLAGQETQYF
medium-sized,TRBJ1-2,TRBV4-1,NA,TGCGCCAGCACAAATCAGGGGCAATATAACTATGGCTACACCTTC,CASTNQGQYNYGYTF
NA,TRBJ2-7,TRBV4-1,TRBD2,TGCGCCAGCAGCCACTTACCCGGGACTAGCGGTCTCTACGAGCAGTACTTC,CASSHLPGTSGLYEQYF
NA,TRBJ1-5,TRBV30,NA,TGTGCCTGGAGTGCCAGGGACAATCAGCCCCAGCATTTT,CAWSARDNQPQHF
NA,TRBJ2-2,TRBV7-3,NA,TGTGCCAGCAGCGCGGACCCAAACACCGGGGAGCTGTTTTTT,CASSADPNTGELFF
NA,TRBJ2-7,TRBV2,TRBD2,TGTGCCAGCAGCGAAAGCGGGAGGGCCCCCTACGAGCAGTACTTC,CASSESGRAPYEQYF
NA,TRBJ2-3,TRBV2,NA,TGTGCCAGCAGATTACTAGCAGATACGCAGTATTTT,CASRLLADTQYF
NA,TRBJ1-1,TRBV7-2,NA,TGTGCCAGCAGCTTAGGGCCTGGACCCGAAGCTTTCTTT,CASSLGPGPEAFF
NA,TRBJ2-1,TRBV6-5,NA,TGTGCCAGCATTCATGACCGGTACAATGAGCAGTTCTTC,CASIHDRYNEQFF
once,TRBJ2-5,TRBV5-1,TRBD2,TGCGCCAGCAGCCCGCCTGCAGAGCTAGCGGGATGGGAGACCCAGTACTTC,CASSPPAELAGWETQYF
NA,TRBJ1-3,TRBV3-1/TRBV3-2,NA,TGTGCCAGCAGCCTCACAGACTCTGGAAACACCATATATTTT,CASSLTDSGNTIYF
NA,TRBJ1-3,TRBV15,NA,TGTGCCACCAGCTTTAGTCCCGGGACACTTAACACCATATATTTT,CATSFSPGTLNTIYF
NA,TRBJ2-5,TRBV5-6,NA,TGTGCCAGCAGCTTGGGGGCAGGGAAGGAGACCCAGTACTTC,CASSLGAGKETQYF
NA,TRBJ1-5,TRBV5-1,NA,TGCGCCAGCAGCTTCAATCCTGGGCAAGGGCCCCAGCATTTT,CASSFNPGQGPQHF
once,TRBJ2-7,TRBV2,NA,TGTGCCAGCAGTGTCAAGGGTTTGGACGAGCAGTACTTC,CASSVKGLDEQYF
NA,TRBJ2-5,TRBV6-5,NA,TGTGCCAGCAACGCGGGTGGTGGGGTTCACTTC,CASNAGGGVHF
NA,TRBJ2-1,TRBV4-1,NA,TGCGCCAGCAGCCAAGTAATAGGGGAACCTCAGAAATCTGGCAATGAGCAGTTCTTC,CASSQVIGEPQKSGNEQFF
NA,TRBJ2-2,TRBV25-1,TRBD1,TGTGCCAGCAGTGAGCCGGACAGGGAGGAGCTGTTTTTT,CASSEPDREELFF